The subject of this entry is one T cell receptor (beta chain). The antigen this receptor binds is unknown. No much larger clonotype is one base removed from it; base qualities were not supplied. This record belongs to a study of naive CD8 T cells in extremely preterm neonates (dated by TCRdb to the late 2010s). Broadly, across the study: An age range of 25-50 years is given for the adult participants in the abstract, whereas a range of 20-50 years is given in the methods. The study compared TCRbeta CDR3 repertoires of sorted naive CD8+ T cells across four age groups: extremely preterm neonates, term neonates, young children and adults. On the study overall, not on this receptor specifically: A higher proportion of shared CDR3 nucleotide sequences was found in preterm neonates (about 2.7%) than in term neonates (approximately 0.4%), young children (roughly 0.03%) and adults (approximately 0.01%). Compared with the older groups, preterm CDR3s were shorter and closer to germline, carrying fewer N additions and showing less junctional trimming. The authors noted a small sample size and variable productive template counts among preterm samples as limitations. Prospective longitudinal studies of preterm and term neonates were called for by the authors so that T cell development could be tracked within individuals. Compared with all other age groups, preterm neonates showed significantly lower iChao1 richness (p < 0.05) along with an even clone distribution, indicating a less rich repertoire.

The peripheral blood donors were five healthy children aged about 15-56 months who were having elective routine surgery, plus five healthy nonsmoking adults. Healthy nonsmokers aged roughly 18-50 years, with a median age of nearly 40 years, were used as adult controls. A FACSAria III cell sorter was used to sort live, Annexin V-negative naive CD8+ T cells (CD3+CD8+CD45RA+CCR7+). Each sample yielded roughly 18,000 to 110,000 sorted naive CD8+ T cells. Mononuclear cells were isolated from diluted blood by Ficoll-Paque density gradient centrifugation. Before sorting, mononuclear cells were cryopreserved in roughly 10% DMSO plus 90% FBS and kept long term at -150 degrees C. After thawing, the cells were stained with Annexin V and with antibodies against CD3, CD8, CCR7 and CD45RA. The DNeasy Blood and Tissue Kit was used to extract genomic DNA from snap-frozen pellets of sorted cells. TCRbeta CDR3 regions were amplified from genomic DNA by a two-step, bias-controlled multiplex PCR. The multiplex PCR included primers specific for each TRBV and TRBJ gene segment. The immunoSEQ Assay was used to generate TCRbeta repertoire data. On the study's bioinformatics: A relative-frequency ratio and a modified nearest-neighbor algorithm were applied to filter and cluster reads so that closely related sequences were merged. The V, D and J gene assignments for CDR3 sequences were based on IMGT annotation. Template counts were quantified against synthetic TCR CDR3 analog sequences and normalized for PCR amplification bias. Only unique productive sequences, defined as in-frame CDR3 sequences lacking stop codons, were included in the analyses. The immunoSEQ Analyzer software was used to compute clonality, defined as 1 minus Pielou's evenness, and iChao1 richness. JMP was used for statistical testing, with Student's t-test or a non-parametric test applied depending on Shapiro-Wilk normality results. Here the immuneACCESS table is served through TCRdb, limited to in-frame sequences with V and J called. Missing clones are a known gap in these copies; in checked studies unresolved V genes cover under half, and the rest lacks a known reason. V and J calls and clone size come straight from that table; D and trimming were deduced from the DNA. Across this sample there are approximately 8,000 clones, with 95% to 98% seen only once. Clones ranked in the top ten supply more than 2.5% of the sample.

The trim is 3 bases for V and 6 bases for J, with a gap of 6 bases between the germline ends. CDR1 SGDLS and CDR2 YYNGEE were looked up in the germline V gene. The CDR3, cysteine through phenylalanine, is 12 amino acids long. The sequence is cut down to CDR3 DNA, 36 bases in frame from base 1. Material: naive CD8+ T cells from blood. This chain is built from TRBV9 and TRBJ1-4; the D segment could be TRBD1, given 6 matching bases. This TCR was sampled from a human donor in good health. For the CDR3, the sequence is CASSGTDEKLFF. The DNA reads TGTGCCAGCAGCGGGACAGATGAAAAACTGTTTTTT.